These 15 T cell receptor beta chains originate from one sample sequenced in a study of blood T cell repertoires in COVID-19 (dated by TCRdb to 2018 to 2020). The library was made by the immunoSEQ multiplex PCR assay. Held by TCRdb, this immuneACCESS table contains in-frame sequences only and omits some clones. Under half of the omission traces to an unresolved V gene where checked; the cause of the rest is unknown. This sample lists approximately 100,000 clones; under 85% were detected once. The top ten constitute over 10% of the sample. What was sequenced was peripheral blood. These receptor sequences come from a human donor in a cohort sampled during active COVID-19.

The chain has TRBV4-1 and TRBJ2-1, with 8 bases lining up with TRBD1. V trimming: 3 bases; J trimming: 0 bases; junction bases outside the gene matches: 7. From germline, CDR1 is MGHRA and CDR2 YSYEKL. The CDR3 runs to 17 residues. This CDR3 is CASSQAQDRGSYNEQFF. In DNA form, the CDR3 reads TGCGCCAGCAGCCAGGCTCAAGACAGGGGCTCCTACAATGAGCAGTTCTTC.

V usage is TRBV19 and J usage is TRBJ1-2, with a tentative D call TRBD1 (6 bases). This CDR3 region has 16 residues. Germline V CDR1 and CDR2: LNHDA, SQIVND (reference sequence). The V gene lost 7 bases and the J gene lost 4 bases, with 22 bases spanning the gap. The CDR3 nucleotides read TGTGCCAGTACCCCAAGGGGGGGAGATCCCGCCTATGGCTACACCTTC. This codes for CASTPRGGDPAYGYTF.

This chain links TRBV28 with TRBJ1-2, with TRBD1 identical over 7 bases. Unmatched junction bases numbered 5, after V lost 3 bases and J lost 4 bases. The CDR3 sequence is 14 residues long. The germline V gene encodes CDR1 MDHEN and CDR2 SYDVKM. The CDR3 region has the DNA TGTGCCAGCAGTTTGGGGGACAGTGGCTATGGCTACACCTTC. Its translation is CASSLGDSGYGYTF.

This chain joins TRBV7-8 and TRBJ1-2, with D hard to call. The germline V and J ends were trimmed by 5 bases and 8 bases, with 12 bases remaining between them. Looked up from germline, CDR1 is SGHVS and CDR2 is FQNEAQ. The CDR3 is made up of 12 amino acids. The CDR3 nucleotides read TGTGCCAGCAGCCCAATGAGTGTGGGCTACACCTTC. Translation: CASSPMSVGYTF.

CDR3 region: CASSYRGWDEQYF. CDR3 DNA sequence: TGTGCCAGCAGTTATAGGGGCTGGGACGAGCAGTACTTC. The genes are TRBV6-5 and TRBJ2-7; possibly TRBD1 for D (5 bases). The germline V and J ends were trimmed by 3 bases and 5 bases, with 11 bases remaining between them. The CDR3 loop spans 13 amino acids. From germline, CDR1 is MNHEY and CDR2 SVGAGI.

The genes are TRBV27 and TRBJ2-3, with 11 nucleotides matching TRBD1. Looked up from germline, CDR1 is MNHEY and CDR2 is SMNVEV (reference sequence). CDR3 length: 15 amino acids. V dropped 6 bases and J dropped 4; count of bases not matched to a gene: 6. The CDR3 region has the DNA TGTGCCAGCAGCAATGGACAGGGGGCGTCAGATACGCAGTATTTT. Encoded protein: CASSNGQGASDTQYF.

The chain recombines TRBV2 with TRBJ2-1; D may be TRBD1 or TRBD2 (6 bases each). Germline V gene lookup returns CDR1 SNHLY and CDR2 FYNNEI. V lost 6 bases and J 9 bases, leaving 24 bases between the germline ends. The CDR3 covers 16 residues. CDR3 loop: CASSEQGHGGIGEQFF. DNA of the CDR3: TGTGCCAGCAGCGAACAGGGTCATGGCGGGATAGGTGAGCAGTTCTTC. Full variable domain (missing parts from reference TRBV2 and TRBJ2-1): EPEVTQTPSHQVTQMGQEVILRCVPISNHLYFYWYRQILGQKVEFLVSFYNNEISEKSEIFDDQFSVERPDGSNFTLKIRSTKLEDSAMYFCASSEQGHGGIGEQFFGPGTRLTVL.

The V call is TRBV19, the J call TRBJ1-2; 7 positions match TRBD1. There are 14 residues in the CDR3. The junction had 6 bases not matched to a gene; V was cut back by 6 bases and J by 2 bases. Germline loops: CDR1 LNHDA, CDR2 SQIVND (reference sequence). The CDR3 region has the DNA TGTGCCAGTAGCCCAATGACAGGGAACTATGGCTACACCTTC. Protein product: CASSPMTGNYGYTF.

The gene calls are TRBV2 and TRBJ1-6, with D possibly TRBD1 on 6 matching bases. The CDR3 length is 15 residues. The V gene's germline CDR1 is SNHLY and CDR2 FYNNEI. Trimming shortened V by 9 bases and J by 1 base, and 13 bases separated the two germline ends. CDR3 DNA: TGTGCCAGGGGACCTACAGGGTCCTATAATTCACCCCTCCACTTT. Protein sequence: CARGPTGSYNSPLHF.

V gene TRBV19 combines with J gene TRBJ2-5; tentatively, D is TRBD2 (7 bases). The germline gives CDR1 LNHDA, CDR2 SQIVND (reference sequence). The CDR3 sequence is 15 residues long. Trimming stripped 3 bases from V and 3 bases from J, with 14 bases between. CDR3 sequence: CASSILGGPEETQYF. The CDR3 coding sequence is TGTGCCAGTAGTATTTTGGGGGGGCCTGAAGAGACCCAGTACTTC.

The CDR3 coding sequence is TGTGCCAGCAGTATAAATACAGGGGGTTGGAATCAGCCCCAGCATTTT. It yields the protein CASSINTGGWNQPQHF. The chain links TRBV28 to TRBJ1-5, with 8 bases identical to TRBD1. Germline CDR1 is MDHEN and CDR2 is SYDVKM. V lost 5 bases, J lost 4 bases, and 10 bases stayed unmatched. There are 16 residues in the CDR3.

The chain links TRBV6-5 to TRBJ1-2; a weak D match, TRBD1 (5 bases). Trimming took off 7 bases at V and 5 bases at J, with 11 bases between the two ends. Germline V CDR1 and CDR2: MNHEY, SVGAGI. There are 12 residues in the CDR3. The CDR3 nucleotides read TGTGCCAGCACTCAAGACAGATATGGCTACACCTTC. This codes for CASTQDRYGYTF.

This sequence joins TRBV7-2 and TRBJ1-2, with a possible D match to TRBD1 (5 bases). V shed 4 bases and J shed 1 base, with 13 bases lying between them. CDR1 and CDR2 from the germline V gene are SGHTA and FQGNSA. The CDR3 has 15 amino acids. CDR3 loop: CASSSSFRDNYGYTF. The DNA for the CDR3 is TGTGCCAGCAGCTCGTCTTTCAGGGATAACTATGGCTACACCTTC.

This chain uses TRBV19 with TRBJ2-3; tentatively, D is TRBD2 (5 bases). Trimming took off 1 base at V and 0 bases at J, with 11 bases between the two ends. Germline V gene sequence: CDR1 LNHDA, CDR2 SQIVND (reference sequence). This CDR3 region has 16 residues. The CDR3: CASSIVAGSSTDTQYF. The CDR3 DNA is TGTGCCAGTAGTATAGTGGCGGGTTCTAGCACAGATACGCAGTATTTT.

The rearrangement joins TRBV3-1 (or the pseudogene TRBV3-2) to TRBJ2-6; D not resolved. Germline values: CDR1 LGHDT, CDR2 YNNKEL (reference sequence). This CDR3 is 14 amino acids long. V was cut by 7 bases and J by 4 bases, with 11 bases left in between. DNA for the CDR3: TGTGCCAGCACCGCCCGAGTCGGGGCCAACGTCCTGACTTTC. Its translation: CASTARVGANVLTF.